Listed below are T cell receptor beta chains from one sample, sequenced in a study of cytomegalovirus exposure and HLA in healthy donors. Here immunoSEQ multiplex PCR was the method, and the copy in TCRdb shows in-frame clones only, minus some. The sample includes over 90,000 clones, about 62% of them seen just once. Source material: PBMCs. Source of these receptors: a human donor in good health. Both conserved end residues are part of each CDR3. D genes are given only for firm matches. Where a row states a size, it is once, few, many or the class of an expanded clone; other rows omit it.

d_call	v_call	clone_size	j_call	cdr3_length	cdr3_aa	cdr3_nt
NA	TRBV29-1	NA	TRBJ2-1	18	CSAIFQGIPTFGLGEQFF	TGCAGCGCCATATTTCAGGGGATCCCGACCTTTGGGCTTGGTGAGCAGTTCTTC
TRBD2	TRBV18	NA	TRBJ2-1	16	CASSISGTRPYNEQFF	TGTGCCAGCTCCATTAGCGGGACCCGGCCCTACAATGAGCAGTTCTTC
NA	TRBV4-2	NA	TRBJ1-2	15	CASSQDHKTAYGYTF	TGTGCCAGCAGCCAAGATCACAAGACAGCCTATGGCTACACCTTC
NA	TRBV19	NA	TRBJ1-3	14	CASNGGNSGNTIYF	TGTGCCAGTAATGGAGGCAACTCTGGAAACACCATATATTTT
TRBD1	TRBV7-9	NA	TRBJ2-3	14	CASSLVAGGDTQYF	TGTGCCAGCAGCTTAGTGGCAGGGGGAGATACGCAGTATTTT
TRBD2	TRBV6-6	NA	TRBJ2-7	16	CASSYIAGGPPYEQYF	TGTGCCAGCAGTTATATAGCGGGAGGGCCCCCCTACGAGCAGTACTTC
TRBD1	TRBV6-1	NA	TRBJ2-7	15	CASRAYRGSSYEQYF	TGTGCCAGCAGAGCTTACAGGGGAAGCTCCTACGAGCAGTACTTC
NA	TRBV5-1	NA	TRBJ2-2	11	CASSITGELFF	TGCGCCAGCAGTATCACCGGGGAGCTGTTTTTT
NA	TRBV4-1	few	TRBJ2-5	14	CASSSIWGEETQYF	TGCGCCAGCAGCTCCATATGGGGGGAAGAGACCCAGTACTTC
TRBD1	TRBV30	NA	TRBJ2-5	17	CAWSVIWTGRIQETQYF	TGTGCCTGGAGTGTCATTTGGACAGGACGCATCCAAGAGACCCAGTACTTC
TRBD2	TRBV30	NA	TRBJ2-2	16	CAWSVGSSGSTGELFF	TGTGCCTGGAGTGTAGGGTCTAGCGGTTCCACCGGGGAGCTGTTTTTT
NA	TRBV19	few	TRBJ1-2	14	CASSGRTVGAGYTF	TGTGCCAGTAGTGGCAGGACCGTTGGGGCTGGCTACACCTTC